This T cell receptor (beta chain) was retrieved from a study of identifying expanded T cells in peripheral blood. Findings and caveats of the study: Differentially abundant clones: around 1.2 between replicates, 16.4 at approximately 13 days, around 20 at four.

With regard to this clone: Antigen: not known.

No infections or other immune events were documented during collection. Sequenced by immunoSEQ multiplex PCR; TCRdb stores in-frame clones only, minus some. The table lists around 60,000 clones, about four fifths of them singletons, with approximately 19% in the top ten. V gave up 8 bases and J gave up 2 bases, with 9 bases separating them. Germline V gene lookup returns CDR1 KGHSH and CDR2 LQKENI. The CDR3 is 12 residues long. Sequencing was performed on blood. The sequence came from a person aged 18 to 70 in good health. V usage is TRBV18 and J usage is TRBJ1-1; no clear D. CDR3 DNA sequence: TGTGCCAGCGGTTGGTTAAACACTGAAGCTTTCTTT. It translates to CASGWLNTEAFF.